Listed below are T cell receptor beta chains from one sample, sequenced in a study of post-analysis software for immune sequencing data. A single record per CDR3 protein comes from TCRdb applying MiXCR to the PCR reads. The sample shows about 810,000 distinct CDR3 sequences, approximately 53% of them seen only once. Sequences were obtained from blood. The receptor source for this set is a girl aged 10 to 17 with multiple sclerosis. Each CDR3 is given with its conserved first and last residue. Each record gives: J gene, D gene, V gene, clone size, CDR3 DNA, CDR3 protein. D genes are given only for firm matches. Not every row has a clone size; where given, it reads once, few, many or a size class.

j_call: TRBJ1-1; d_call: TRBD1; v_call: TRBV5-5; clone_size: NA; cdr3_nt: TGTGCCAGCAGCCACCGGACAGGCGAAGCTTTCTTT; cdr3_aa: CASSHRTGEAFF
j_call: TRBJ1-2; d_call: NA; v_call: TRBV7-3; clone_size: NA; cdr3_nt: TGTGCCAGCAGCCAACCCAGGGGTTATGGCTACACCTTC; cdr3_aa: CASSQPRGYGYTF
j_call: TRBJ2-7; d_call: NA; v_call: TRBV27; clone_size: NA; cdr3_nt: TGTGCCAGCAGGGAGCTGGGGGGCTACGAGCAGTACTTC; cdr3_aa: CASRELGGYEQYF
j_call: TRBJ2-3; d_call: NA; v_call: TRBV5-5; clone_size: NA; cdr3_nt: TGTGCCAGCAGCATCAGGGAGGTCGGCACAGATACGCAGTATTTT; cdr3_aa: CASSIREVGTDTQYF
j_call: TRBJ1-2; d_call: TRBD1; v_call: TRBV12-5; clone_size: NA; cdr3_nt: TGTGCTAGTGGGTGGGACAGGGATAACTATGGCTACACCTTC; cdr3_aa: CASGWDRDNYGYTF
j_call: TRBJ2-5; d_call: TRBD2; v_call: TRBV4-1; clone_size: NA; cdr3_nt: TGCGCCAGCCTCAGCGGGAGGGTCCAAGAGACCCAGTACTTC; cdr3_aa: CASLSGRVQETQYF
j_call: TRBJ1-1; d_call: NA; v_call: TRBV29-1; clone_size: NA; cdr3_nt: TGCAGCGTTGAAGATCGGGCAGGGGACGCTGAAGCTTTCTTT; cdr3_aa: CSVEDRAGDAEAFF
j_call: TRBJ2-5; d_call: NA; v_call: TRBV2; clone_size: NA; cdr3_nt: TGTGCCAGCGGTATCAGGGGAGCAGAGACCCAGTACTTC; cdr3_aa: CASGIRGAETQYF
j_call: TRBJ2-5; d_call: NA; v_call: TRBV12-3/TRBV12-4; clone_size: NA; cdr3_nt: TGTGCCAGCAGTAGCTCAACGGAGGATGGAGAGACCCAGTACTTC; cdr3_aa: CASSSSTEDGETQYF
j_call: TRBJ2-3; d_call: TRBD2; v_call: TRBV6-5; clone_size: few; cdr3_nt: TGTGCCAGCAGTCCTACTAGCGGAAAACGATATACGCAGTATTTT; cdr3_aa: CASSPTSGKRYTQYF
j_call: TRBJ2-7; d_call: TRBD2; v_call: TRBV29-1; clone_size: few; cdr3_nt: TGCAGCCCGGGACTAGCGGGAGACTACGAGCAGTACTTC; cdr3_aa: CSPGLAGDYEQYF
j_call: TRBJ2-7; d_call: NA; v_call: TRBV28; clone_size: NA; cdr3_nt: TGTGCCAGCAGTTATCAACCGGGGACTCGTGGAACCTACGAGCAGTACTTC; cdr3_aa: CASSYQPGTRGTYEQYF
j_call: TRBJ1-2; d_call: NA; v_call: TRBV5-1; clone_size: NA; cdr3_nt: TGCGCCAGCAGCTTGGGTCACGGGCAGAACTATGGCTACACCTTC; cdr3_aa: CASSLGHGQNYGYTF
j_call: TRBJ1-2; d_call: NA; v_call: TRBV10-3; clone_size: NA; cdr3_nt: TGTGCCATCAACGAGGGGGGGCAGGGCTATGGCTACACCTTC; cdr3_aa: CAINEGGQGYGYTF
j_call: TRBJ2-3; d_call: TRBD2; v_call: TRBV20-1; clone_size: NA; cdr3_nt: TGCAGTGGACTAGCGGGCACAGATACGCAGTATTTT; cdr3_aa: CSGLAGTDTQYF
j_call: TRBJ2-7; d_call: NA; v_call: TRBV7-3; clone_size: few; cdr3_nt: TGTGCCAGCAGCTTAGGAGCGGCGGGAACCCCGAGCGAGCAGTACTTC; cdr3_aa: CASSLGAAGTPSEQYF
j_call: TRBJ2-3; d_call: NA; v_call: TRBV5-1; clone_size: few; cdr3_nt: TGCGCCAGCAGCTTGGAGCAGCGCACAGATACGCAGTATTTT; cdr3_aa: CASSLEQRTDTQYF
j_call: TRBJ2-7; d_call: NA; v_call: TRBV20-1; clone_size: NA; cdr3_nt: TGCAGTGCTTCCCGGATTCAGGACGGCGAGCAGTACTTC; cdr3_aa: CSASRIQDGEQYF
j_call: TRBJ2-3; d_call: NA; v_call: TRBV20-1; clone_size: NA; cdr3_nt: TGCAGTGCTAGAGATGGTCAGGGGCAACCGGATACGCAGTATTTT; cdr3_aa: CSARDGQGQPDTQYF
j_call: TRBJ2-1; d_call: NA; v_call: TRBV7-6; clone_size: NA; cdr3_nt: TGTGCCAGCAGCTTAGCGCAGGGGGGCCCCTACAATGAGCAGTTCTTC; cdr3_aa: CASSLAQGGPYNEQFF
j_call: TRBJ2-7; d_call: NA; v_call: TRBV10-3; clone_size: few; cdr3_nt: TGTGCCATCAGTGAGTCCAAGTTGAGCTCCTACGAGCAGTACTTC; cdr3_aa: CAISESKLSSYEQYF
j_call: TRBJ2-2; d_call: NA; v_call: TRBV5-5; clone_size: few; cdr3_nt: TGTGCCAGCAGCTCTGGTCTCACCGGGGAGCTGTTTTTT; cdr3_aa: CASSSGLTGELFF
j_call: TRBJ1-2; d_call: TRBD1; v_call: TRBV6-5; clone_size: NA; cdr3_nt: TGTGCCAGCGGAGACAGGGGAACTTATGGCTACACCTTC; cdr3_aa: CASGDRGTYGYTF
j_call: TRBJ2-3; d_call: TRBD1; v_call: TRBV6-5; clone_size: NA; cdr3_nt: TGTGCCAGCAGTCAACACAGGGGGTTAACGACAGATACGCAGTATTTT; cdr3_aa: CASSQHRGLTTDTQYF
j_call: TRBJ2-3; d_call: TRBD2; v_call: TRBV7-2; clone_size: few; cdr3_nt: TGTGCCAGCAGCTTACTAGCGGGGGGGCGGAAAGATACGCAGTATTTT; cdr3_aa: CASSLLAGGRKDTQYF
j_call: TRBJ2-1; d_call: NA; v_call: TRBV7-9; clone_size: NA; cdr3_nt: TGTGCCAGCAGCCTCCCTACAGACAATGAGCAGTTCTTC; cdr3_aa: CASSLPTDNEQFF
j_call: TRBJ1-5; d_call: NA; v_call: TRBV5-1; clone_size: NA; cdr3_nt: TGCGCCAGCAGCTTGGAAGGGGGGAAGGGCAATCAGCCCCAGCATTTT; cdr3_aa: CASSLEGGKGNQPQHF
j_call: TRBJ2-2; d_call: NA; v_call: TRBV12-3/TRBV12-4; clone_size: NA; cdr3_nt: TGTGCCAGCAGCGAAGGGGTTAGGCCGAACACCGGGGAGCTGTTTTTT; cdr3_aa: CASSEGVRPNTGELFF
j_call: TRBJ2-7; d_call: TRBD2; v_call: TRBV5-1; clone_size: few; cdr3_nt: TGCGCCAGCAGCCCACGGGACTACTACGAGCAGTACTTC; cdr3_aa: CASSPRDYYEQYF
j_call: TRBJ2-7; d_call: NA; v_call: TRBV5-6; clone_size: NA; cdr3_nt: TGTGCCAGCAGCTTTTACAGCGCCCACGAGCAGTACTTC; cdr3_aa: CASSFYSAHEQYF
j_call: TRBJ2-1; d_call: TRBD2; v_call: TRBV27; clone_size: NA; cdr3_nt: TGTGCCAGCAGTTTCTCAAGCGGGAGGGAGGGTGAGCAGTTCTTC; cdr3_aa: CASSFSSGREGEQFF
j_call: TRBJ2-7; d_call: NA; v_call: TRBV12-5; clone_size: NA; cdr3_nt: TGTGCTAGTGGCATAGACCTGTCGTACGAGCAGTACTTC; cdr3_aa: CASGIDLSYEQYF